The T cell receptor beta chain described here comes from a study of prognosis after radiotherapy for stage I lung cancer. In the study overall: Enrolled patients (around 12 men, roughly six women) had a median age of nearly 75 years and an age range of about 50 to 95 years. Findings and caveats of the study: Any tumor specificity that the expanded TCR clones may have had was not determined. Unique TCR clone counts went down once patients had stereotactic body radiation therapy, median about 10,000 versus 6,900.

Peripheral blood samples of six milliliters were drawn at each of two time points. The germline gives CDR1 MNHNS, CDR2 SASEGT. Germline trimming cut 6 bases from V and 0 bases from J; bases unmatched to any gene: 9. This CDR3 is built from 18 residues. With two-round multiplex PCR, TCR beta CDR3 sequences were amplified from genomic DNA. Round-one PCR had primers specific to each TRBV and TRBJ gene. TCRdb redid the calling of the multiplex PCR reads with MiXCR, one entry per CDR3 protein. Altogether about 47,000 distinct CDR3 sequences are present, approximately 30% being singletons, with the ten largest covering about a tenth. This clonotype was picked up many times. The antigen remains undetermined.

The chain uses TRBV6-1 and TRBJ1-5, with 12 bases aligning to TRBD1. The specimen was PBMCs, collected before or after stereotactic body radiation therapy (not recorded which). This TCR was sampled from a donor aged 50 or older with non-small cell lung cancer. CDR3 sequence reads: CASRTGTGGLYSNQPQHF. The CDR3 DNA is TGTGCCAGCAGAACCGGGACAGGGGGCCTTTATAGCAATCAGCCCCAGCATTTT.